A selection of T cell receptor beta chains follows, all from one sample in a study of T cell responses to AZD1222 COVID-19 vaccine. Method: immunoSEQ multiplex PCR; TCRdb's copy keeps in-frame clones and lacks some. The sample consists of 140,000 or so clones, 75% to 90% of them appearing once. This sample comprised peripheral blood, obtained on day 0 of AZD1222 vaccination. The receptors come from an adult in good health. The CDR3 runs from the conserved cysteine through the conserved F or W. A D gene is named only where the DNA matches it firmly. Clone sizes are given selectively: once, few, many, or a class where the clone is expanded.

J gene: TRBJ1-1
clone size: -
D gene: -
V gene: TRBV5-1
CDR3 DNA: TGCGCCAACAGCTTGAGAGGAGGGAACACTGAAGCTTTCTTT
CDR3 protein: CANSLRGGNTEAFF

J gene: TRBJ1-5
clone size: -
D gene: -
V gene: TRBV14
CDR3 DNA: TGTGCCAGCAGCCAAGGGTCGGGTGGGAAACATTTT
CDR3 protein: CASSQGSGGKHF

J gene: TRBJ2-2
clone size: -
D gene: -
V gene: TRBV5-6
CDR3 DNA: TGTGCCAGCAGCTTGGCCCCCCACAGCGGGGAGCTGTTTTTT
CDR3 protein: CASSLAPHSGELFF

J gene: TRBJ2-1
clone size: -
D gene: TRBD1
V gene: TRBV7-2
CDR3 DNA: TGTGCCAGCAGCTTGACAGGGTACTACAATGAGCAGTTCTTC
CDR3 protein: CASSLTGYYNEQFF

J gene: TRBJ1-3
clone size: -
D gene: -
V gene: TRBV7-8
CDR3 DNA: TGTGCCAGCAGCCGCCATCTTGAGGAGTTCTCTGGAAACACCATATATTTT
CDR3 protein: CASSRHLEEFSGNTIYF

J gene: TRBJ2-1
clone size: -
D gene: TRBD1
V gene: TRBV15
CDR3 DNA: TGTGCCACCAGCAGTGATAGGACAGGGCGATACAATGAGCAGTTCTTC
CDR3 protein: CATSSDRTGRYNEQFF

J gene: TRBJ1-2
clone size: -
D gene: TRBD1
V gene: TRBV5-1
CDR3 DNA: TGCGCCAGCAGCTCCGACAGGGGCGGTGGCTACACCTTC
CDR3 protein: CASSSDRGGGYTF

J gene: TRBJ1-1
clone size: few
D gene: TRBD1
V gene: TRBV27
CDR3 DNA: TGTGCCAGCAGTTTGATTTTAAGGGGGCGCCCTATGAACACTGAAGCTTTCTTT
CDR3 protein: CASSLILRGRPMNTEAFF

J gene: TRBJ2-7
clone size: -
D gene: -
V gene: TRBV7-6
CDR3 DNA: TGTGCCAGCAGCTCGTCTCCAGGGAACTACGAGCAGTACTTC
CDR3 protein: CASSSSPGNYEQYF

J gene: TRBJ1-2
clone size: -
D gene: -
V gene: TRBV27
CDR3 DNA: TGTGCCAGCAGTTGGGTCAGGGAAGGCGACGATGGCTACACCTTC
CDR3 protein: CASSWVREGDDGYTF

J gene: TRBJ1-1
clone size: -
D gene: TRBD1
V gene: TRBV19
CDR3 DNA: TGTGCCAGTAGTGACCGGGACAGGCTACTCTTGAACACTGAAGCTTTCTTT
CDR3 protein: CASSDRDRLLLNTEAFF

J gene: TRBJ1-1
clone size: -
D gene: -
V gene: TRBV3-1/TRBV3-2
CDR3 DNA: TGTGCCAGCAGCGGGGCAGGGGTACACACTGAAGCTTTCTTT
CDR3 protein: CASSGAGVHTEAFF

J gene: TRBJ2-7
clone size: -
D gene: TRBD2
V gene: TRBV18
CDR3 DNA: TGTGCCAGCTCACTGAGCGGGAGTTTATACGAGCAGTACTTC
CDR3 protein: CASSLSGSLYEQYF

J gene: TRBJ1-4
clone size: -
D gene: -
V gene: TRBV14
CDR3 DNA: TGTGCCAGCAGCCAAAGCGGGCAGGGGACGTATAAAGAAAAACTGTTTTTT
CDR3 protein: CASSQSGQGTYKEKLFF

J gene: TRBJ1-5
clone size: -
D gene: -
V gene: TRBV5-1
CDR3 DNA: TGCGCCAGCAGCGCGGACAGTACCACTCAGCCCCAGCATTTT
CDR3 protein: CASSADSTTQPQHF

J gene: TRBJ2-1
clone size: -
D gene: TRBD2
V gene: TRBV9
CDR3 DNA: TGTGCCAGCAGGGGACTACCTCACAATGAGCAGTTCTTC
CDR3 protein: CASRGLPHNEQFF

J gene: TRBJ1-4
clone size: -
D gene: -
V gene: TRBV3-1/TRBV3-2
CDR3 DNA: TGTGCCAGCAGTCCTTCACTCCGGACATACCCAAAACCGCGGGAAAAACTGTTTTTT
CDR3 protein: CASSPSLRTYPKPREKLFF

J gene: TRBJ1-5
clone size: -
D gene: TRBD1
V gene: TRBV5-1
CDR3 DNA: TGCGCCAGCAGCCCGACAGGGGGAGGCAATCAGCCCCAGCATTTT
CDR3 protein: CASSPTGGGNQPQHF

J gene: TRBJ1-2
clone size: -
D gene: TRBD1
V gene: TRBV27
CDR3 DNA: TGTGCCAGCAGTTTATCCCCGACAGGGAGGGGCTACACCTTC
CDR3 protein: CASSLSPTGRGYTF

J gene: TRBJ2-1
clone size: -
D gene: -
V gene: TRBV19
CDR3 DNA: TGTGCCAGTAGTCCACCGGGATCCTACAATGAGCAGTTCTTC
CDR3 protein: CASSPPGSYNEQFF

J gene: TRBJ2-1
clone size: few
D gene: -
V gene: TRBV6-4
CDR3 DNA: TGTGCCAGCAGTGACGCCCCGGAGAGGGAGCAGTTCTTC
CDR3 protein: CASSDAPEREQFF

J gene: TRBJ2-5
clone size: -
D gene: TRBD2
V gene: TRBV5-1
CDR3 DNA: TGCGCCAGCAGCTGGACTAGCGGTAGCCCTCAAGAGACCCAGTACTTC
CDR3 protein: CASSWTSGSPQETQYF

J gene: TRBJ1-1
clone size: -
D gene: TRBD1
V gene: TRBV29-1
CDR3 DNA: TGCAGCGTTGAACTAGCAGGGGGCTGGGGAATGAACACTGAAGCTTTCTTT
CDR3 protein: CSVELAGGWGMNTEAFF

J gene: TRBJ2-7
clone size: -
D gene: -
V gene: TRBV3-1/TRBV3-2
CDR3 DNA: TGTGCCAGCAGCCGACAGGGAGGGAGTTACGAGCAGTACTTC
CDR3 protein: CASSRQGGSYEQYF

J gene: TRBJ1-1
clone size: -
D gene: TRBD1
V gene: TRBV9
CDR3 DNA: TGTGCCAGCACCGCCTTGGGACAGGGGAACACTGAAGCTTTCTTT
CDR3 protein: CASTALGQGNTEAFF

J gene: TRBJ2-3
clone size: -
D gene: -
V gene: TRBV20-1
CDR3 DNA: TGCAGTGCAAGTGGTGGGTGGTCCCAAACAGATACGCAGTATTTT
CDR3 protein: CSASGGWSQTDTQYF

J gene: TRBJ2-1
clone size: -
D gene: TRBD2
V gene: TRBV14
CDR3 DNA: TGTGCCAGCAGCAACTTACCGGGACTAGCGGGAGGGCCGGGGTACAATGAGCAGTTCTTC
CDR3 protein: CASSNLPGLAGGPGYNEQFF

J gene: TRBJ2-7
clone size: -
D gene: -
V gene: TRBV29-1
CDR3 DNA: TGCAGCGTTGCCCCTCGCTCCTACGAGCAGTACTTC
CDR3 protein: CSVAPRSYEQYF

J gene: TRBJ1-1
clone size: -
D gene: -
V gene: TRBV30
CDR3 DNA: TGTGCCTGGAGTGTACGAGGGGGGATCACTGAAGCTTTCTTT
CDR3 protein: CAWSVRGGITEAFF

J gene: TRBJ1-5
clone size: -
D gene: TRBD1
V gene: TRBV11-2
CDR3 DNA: TGTGCCAGCAGCCCGGGAGACAGGGGGCGCGGGCCCCAGCATTTT
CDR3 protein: CASSPGDRGRGPQHF

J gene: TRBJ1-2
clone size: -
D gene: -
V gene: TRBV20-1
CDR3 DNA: TGCAGGGGGGACGGCCGCTATGGCTACACCTTC
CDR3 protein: CRGDGRYGYTF

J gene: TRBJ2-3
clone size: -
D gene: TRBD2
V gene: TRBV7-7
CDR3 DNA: TGTGCTAGCAGCTTGCGGGAGACGTCAGATACGCAGTATTTT
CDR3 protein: CASSLRETSDTQYF

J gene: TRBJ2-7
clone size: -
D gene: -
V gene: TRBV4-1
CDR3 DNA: TGCGCCAGCAGCCCCACCTTCGCCGGGACGGACACCGAGCAGTACTTC
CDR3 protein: CASSPTFAGTDTEQYF

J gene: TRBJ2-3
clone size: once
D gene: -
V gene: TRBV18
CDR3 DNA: TGTGCCAGCTCACCACCGGGGGGGCACGACTCAGATACGCAGTATTTT
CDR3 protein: CASSPPGGHDSDTQYF

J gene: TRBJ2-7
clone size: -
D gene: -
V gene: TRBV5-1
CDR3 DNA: TGCGCCAGCAGCGCCGGGTTTGTGAGGGGGACCTACGAGCAGTACTTC
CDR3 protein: CASSAGFVRGTYEQYF

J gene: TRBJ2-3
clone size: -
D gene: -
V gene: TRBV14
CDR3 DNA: TGTGCCAGTATGGTGTTTACGCAGTATTTT
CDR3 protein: CASMVFTQYF

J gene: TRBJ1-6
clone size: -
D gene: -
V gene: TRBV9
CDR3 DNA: TGTGCCAGCAGCGTAGGGGACACCGATCTGAATTCACCCCTCCACTTT
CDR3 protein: CASSVGDTDLNSPLHF

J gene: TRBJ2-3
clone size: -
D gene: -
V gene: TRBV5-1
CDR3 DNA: TGCGCCAGCAGCTCCCTCTACCCTTTCACAGATACGCAGTATTTT
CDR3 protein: CASSSLYPFTDTQYF

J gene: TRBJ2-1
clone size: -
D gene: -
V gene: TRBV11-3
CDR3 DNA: TGTGCCAGCAGCTTAGTGGGGGGAACGGCCTACAATGAGCAGTTCTTC
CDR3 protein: CASSLVGGTAYNEQFF

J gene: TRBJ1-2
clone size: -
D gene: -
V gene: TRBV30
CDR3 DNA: TGTGCCTGGATTCGACCCTCTAGCTATGGCTACACCTTC
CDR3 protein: CAWIRPSSYGYTF

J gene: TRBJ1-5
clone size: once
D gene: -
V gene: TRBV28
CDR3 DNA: TGTGCCAGCAGGCCATACTATCAGCCCCAGCATTTT
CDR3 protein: CASRPYYQPQHF